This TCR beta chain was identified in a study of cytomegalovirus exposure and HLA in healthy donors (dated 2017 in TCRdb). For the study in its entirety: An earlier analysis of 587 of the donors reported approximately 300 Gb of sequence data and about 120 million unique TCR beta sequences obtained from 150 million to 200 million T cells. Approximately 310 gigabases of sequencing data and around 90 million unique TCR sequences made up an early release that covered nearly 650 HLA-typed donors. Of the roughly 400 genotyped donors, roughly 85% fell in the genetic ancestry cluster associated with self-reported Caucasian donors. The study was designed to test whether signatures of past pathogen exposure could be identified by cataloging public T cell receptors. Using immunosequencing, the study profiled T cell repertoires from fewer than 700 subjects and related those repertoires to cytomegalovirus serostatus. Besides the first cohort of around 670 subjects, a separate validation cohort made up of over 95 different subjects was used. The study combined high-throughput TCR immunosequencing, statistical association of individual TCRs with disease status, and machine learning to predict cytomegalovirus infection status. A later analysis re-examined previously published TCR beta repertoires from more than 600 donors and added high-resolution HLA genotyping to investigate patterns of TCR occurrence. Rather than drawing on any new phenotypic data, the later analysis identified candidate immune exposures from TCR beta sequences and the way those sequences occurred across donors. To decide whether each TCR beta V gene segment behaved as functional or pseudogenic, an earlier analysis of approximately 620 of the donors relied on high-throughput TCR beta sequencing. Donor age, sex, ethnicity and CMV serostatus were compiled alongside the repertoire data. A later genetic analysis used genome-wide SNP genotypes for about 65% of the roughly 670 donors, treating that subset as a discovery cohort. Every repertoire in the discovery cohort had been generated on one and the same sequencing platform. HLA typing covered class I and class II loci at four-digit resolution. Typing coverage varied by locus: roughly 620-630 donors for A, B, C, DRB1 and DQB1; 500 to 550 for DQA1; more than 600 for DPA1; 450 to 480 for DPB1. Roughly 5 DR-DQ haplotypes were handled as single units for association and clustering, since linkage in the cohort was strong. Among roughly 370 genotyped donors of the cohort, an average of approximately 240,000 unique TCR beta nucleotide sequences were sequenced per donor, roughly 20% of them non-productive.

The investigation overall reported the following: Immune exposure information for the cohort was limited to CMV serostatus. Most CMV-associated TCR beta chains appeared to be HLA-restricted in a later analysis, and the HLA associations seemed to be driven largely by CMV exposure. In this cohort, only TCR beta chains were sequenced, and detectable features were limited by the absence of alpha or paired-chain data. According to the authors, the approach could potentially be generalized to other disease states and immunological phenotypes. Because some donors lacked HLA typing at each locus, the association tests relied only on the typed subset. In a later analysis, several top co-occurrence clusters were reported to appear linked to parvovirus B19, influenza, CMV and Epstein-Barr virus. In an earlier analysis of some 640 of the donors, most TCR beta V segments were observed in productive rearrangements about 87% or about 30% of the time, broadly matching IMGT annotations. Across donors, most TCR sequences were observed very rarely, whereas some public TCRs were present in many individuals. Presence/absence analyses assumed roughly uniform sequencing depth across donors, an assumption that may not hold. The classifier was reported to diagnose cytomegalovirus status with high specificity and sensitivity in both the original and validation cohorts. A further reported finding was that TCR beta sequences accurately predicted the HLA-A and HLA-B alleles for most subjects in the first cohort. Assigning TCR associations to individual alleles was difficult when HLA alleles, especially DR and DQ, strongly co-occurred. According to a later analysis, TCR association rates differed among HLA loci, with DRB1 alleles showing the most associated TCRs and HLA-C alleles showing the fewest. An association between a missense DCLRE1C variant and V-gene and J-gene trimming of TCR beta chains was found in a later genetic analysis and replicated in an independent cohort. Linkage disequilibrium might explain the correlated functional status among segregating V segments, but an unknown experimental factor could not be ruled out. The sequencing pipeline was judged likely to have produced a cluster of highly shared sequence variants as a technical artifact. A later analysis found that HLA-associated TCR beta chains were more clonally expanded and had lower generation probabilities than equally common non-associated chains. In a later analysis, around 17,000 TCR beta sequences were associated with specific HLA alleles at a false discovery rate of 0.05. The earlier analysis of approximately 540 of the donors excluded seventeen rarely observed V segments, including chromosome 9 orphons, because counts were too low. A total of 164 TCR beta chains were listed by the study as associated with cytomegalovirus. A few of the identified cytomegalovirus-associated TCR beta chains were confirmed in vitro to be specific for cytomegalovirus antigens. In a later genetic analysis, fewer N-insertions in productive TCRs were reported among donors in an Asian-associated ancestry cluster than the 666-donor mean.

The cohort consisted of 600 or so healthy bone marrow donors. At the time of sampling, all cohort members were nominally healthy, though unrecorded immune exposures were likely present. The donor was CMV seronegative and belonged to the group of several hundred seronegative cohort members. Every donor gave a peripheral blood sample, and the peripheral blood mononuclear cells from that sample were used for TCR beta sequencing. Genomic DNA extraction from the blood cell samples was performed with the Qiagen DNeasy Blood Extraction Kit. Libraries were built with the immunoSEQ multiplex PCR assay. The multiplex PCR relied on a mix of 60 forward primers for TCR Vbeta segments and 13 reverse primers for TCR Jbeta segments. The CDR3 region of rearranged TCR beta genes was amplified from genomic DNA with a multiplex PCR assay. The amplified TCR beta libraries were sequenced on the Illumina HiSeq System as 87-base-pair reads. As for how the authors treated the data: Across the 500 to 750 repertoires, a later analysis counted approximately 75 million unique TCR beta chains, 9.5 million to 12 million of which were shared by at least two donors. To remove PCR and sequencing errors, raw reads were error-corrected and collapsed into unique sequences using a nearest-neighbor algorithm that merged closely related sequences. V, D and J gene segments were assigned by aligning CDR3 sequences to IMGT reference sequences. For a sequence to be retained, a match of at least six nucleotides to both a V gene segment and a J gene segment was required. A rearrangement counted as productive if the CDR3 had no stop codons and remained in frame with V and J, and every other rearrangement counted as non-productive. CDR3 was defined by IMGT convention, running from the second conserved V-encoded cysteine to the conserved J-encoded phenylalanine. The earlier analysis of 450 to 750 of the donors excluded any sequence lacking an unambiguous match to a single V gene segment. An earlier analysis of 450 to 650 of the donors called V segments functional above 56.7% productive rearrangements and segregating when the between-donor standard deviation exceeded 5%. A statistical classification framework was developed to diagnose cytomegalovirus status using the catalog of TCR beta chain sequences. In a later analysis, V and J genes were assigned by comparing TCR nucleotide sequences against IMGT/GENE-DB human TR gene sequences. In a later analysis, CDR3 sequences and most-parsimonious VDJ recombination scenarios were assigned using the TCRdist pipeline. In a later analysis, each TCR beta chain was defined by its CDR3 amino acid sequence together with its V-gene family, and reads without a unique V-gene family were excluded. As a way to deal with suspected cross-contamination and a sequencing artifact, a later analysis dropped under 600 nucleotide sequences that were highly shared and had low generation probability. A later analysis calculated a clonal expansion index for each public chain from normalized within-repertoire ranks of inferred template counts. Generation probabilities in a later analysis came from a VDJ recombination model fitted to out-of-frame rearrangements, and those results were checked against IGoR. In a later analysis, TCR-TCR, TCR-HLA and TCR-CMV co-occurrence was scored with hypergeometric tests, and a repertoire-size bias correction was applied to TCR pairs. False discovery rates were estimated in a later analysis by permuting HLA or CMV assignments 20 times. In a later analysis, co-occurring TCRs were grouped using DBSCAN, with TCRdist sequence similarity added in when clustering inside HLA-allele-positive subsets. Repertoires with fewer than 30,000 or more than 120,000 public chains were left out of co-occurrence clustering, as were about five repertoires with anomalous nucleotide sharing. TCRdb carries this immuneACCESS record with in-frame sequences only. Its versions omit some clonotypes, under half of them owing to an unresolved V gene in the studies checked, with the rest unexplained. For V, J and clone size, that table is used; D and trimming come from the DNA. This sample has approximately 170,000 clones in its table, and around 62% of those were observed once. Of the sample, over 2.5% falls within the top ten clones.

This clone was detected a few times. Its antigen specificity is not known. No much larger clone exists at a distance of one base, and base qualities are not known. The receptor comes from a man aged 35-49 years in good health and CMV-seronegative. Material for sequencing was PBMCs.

The CDR3 protein sequence reads: CAWARDSLYEQYF. The DNA sequence is TGTGCCTGGGCCCGGGACAGCCTCTACGAGCAGTACTTC. This sequence uses TRBV30 and TRBJ2-7; TRBD1 lines up with 7 middle nucleotides. As encoded in the germline V gene (reference sequence), CDR1 is GTSNPN while CDR2 is SVGIG. Trimming removed 5 bases from V and 3 bases from J; the gene matches leave 7 bases unexplained. Including the terminal cysteine and phenylalanine, the CDR3 comprises 13 residues. The CDR3 DNA has 39 bases and is translated from base 1.